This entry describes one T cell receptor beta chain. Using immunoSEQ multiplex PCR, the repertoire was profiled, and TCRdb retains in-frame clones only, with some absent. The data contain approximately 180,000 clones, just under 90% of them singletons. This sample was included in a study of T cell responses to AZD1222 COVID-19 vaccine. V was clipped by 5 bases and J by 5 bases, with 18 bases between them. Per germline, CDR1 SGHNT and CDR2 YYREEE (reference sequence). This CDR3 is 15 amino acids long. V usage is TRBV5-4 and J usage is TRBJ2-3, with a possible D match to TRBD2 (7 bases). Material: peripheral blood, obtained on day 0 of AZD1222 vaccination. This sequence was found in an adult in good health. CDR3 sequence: CASSRGGGMVDTQYF. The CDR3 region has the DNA TGTGCCAGCAGTAGGGGGGGAGGGATGGTAGATACGCAGTATTTT.